These 20 T cell receptor beta chains came from one sample sequenced in a study of T cell clonotyping in hematopoietic cell transplantation. Using immunoSEQ multiplex PCR, the repertoire was profiled, and TCRdb retains in-frame clones only, with some absent. The table includes several thousand clones, 75% to 85% detected once. This specimen consisted of peripheral blood mononuclear cells, obtained 180 days after allogeneic stem cell transplant. These receptors originate from an older male patient who had an allogeneic stem cell transplant from an unrelated donor, so T cells may come from the graft donor. Some clones in this sample may be carry-over from other donors' samples.

This sequence joins TRBV5-3 and TRBJ1-5; D ambiguous. TRBV5-3 is given ORF status, its function remaining uncertain. V gave up 1 base and J gave up 1 base, with 0 bases separating them. CDR3 length equals 12 residues. In nucleotides, the CDR3 is TGTGCCAGAAGCTTGAGCAATCAGCCCCAGCATTTT. It codes for CARSLSNQPQHF.

The V call is TRBV10-3, the J call TRBJ2-7, with 10 nucleotides matching TRBD2. The V gene's germline CDR1 is ENHRY and CDR2 SYGVKD. CDR3 length: 14 residues. With 4 bases clipped from V and 7 bases from J, the junction kept 7 bases outside the gene matches. The CDR3 bases are TGTGCCATCAGTGCCGGGCTAGCGGGAGCTGAGCAGTACTTC. Protein: CAISAGLAGAEQYF.

The V gene is TRBV5-4, the J gene TRBJ2-7; TRBD1 aligns across 9 bases. CDR3 length: 14 amino acids. With 4 bases clipped from V and 3 bases from J, the junction kept 5 bases outside the gene matches. From germline, CDR1 is SGHNT and CDR2 YYREEE (reference sequence). CDR3: CASSTGTGFYEQYF. As DNA, the CDR3 is TGTGCCAGCAGCACCGGGACAGGGTTCTACGAGCAGTACTTC.

This CDR3 reads CASKVRKTYGYTF. CDR3 coding DNA: TGTGCCAGCAAGGTACGAAAGACCTATGGCTACACCTTC. The chain uses TRBV5-2 and TRBJ1-2. TRBV5-2 is an annotated pseudogene. This CDR3 is 13 amino acids long.

The chain carries TRBV11-3 and TRBJ2-1; D uncertain. V lost 0 bases to trimming and J lost 5 bases, with 8 bases between them. CDR1 is SGHNT, CDR2 YENEEA, per germline. This CDR3 has 14 residues. DNA for the CDR3: TGTGCCAGCAGCTTAGACAGTTCGAACAATGAGCAGTTCTTC. Its protein is CASSLDSSNNEQFF.

The chain employs TRBV5-1 and TRBJ1-1, with unresolved D. Germline lookup yields CDR1 SGHRS and CDR2 YFSETQ. This CDR3 comprises 14 residues. Trimming took 4 bases from V and 2 from J, leaving 12 bases between them. As DNA, the CDR3 is TGCGCCAGCAGCCTGAATGGACCAAACACTGAAGCTTTCTTT. Amino acid sequence: CASSLNGPNTEAFF.

This sequence joins TRBV5-1 and TRBJ2-2, with 11 bases that match TRBD1. The germline CDR1 and CDR2 sequences are SGHRS and YFSETQ. J lost 3 bases, V lost 5 bases, and 3 bases had no gene match. The length of the CDR3 is 15 residues. The DNA of the CDR3 is TGCGCCAGCAGATGGGGACAGGGGGACACCGGGGAGCTGTTTTTT. Protein product: CASRWGQGDTGELFF.

The V call is TRBV29-1, the J call TRBJ2-7, with D unclear. This CDR3 has 12 residues. V was shortened by 1 base and J by 3 bases, with 7 bases between the two germline ends. The V gene's germline CDR1 is SQVTM and CDR2 ANQGSEA. This chain's CDR3 is CSVEGEGYEQYF. In DNA, the CDR3 is TGCAGCGTTGAAGGGGAAGGCTACGAGCAGTACTTC.

Points on this clone: Mismatch with germline at one junction end may stem from a read error. V is TRBV19 and J is TRBJ2-1; D remains unclear. The germline gives CDR1 LNHDA, CDR2 SQIVND (reference sequence). This CDR3 region has 14 residues. The CDR3, as DNA: TGTGCCAGTAGTATAGGTGGGATCTACTATGAGCAGTTCTTC. Its translation is CASSIGGIYYEQFF.

The V gene is TRBV27, the J gene TRBJ1-1; D unresolved. The germline gives CDR1 MNHEY, CDR2 SMNVEV (reference sequence). V was pared by 2 bases and J by 3 bases, with 16 bases between. This CDR3 contains 16 residues. The CDR3 loop reads CASSLPGSLDYTEAFF. CDR3 coding DNA: TGTGCCAGCAGTTTACCCGGGTCGCTGGACTACACTGAAGCTTTCTTT.

Only a few counts were recorded for this clone. J is TRBJ1-3 and V is TRBV5-1, with no clear D. This CDR3 is 15 amino acids long. The V end lost 0 bases, the J end lost 2 bases, and 9 bases lay between the germline ends. Germline V CDR1 and CDR2: SGHRS, YFSETQ. The chain's CDR3 is CASSLDLGAGNTIYF. CDR3 DNA: TGCGCCAGCAGCTTGGACTTGGGAGCTGGAAACACCATATATTTT.

The rearrangement uses TRBV5-1 and TRBJ2-2; 7 bases line up with TRBD1. Germline V gives CDR1 SGHRS, CDR2 YFSETQ. The J segment lost 2 bases and the V segment lost 4 bases, leaving 5 bases of the junction unmatched. The CDR3 is 15 amino acids. The CDR3 nucleotides read TGCGCCAGCAGCCCAGGGACAGCAAACACCGGGGAGCTGTTTTTT. Translated: CASSPGTANTGELFF.

The chain combines TRBV6-5 with TRBJ2-7; 7 nucleotides align to TRBD2. Per the germline V gene, CDR1 is MNHEY and CDR2 is SVGAGI. CDR3 size: 14 residues. Losses at the gene ends were 4 bases for V and 1 base for J; bases not matched to a gene: 4. Here the CDR3 reads CASSFAGASYEQYF. CDR3 bases: TGTGCCAGCAGTTTTGCGGGAGCGTCCTACGAGCAGTACTTC.

The CDR3 DNA reads TGTGCCAGCAGCTTAGACCTGATTGAAGCTTTCTTT. It specifies CASSLDLIEAFF. V is TRBV11-2 and J is TRBJ1-1, with unresolved D. The length of the CDR3 is 12 residues. Trimming left V 0 bases short and J 7 bases short, with 6 bases between. Germline values: CDR1 SGHAT, CDR2 FQNNGV.

V and J are TRBV5-1 and TRBJ2-4; unclear D gene. Deletions cut 3 bases from V and 0 bases from J, with 13 bases between. The CDR3 is 16 amino acids. In germline, CDR1 is SGHRS, CDR2 YFSETQ. The DNA of the CDR3 is TGCGCCAGCAGCTGGAGTGGGCCCTTAGCCAAAAACATTCAGTACTTC. Translation gives CASSWSGPLAKNIQYF.

The rearrangement links TRBV7-2 to TRBJ2-4; D is ambiguous. CDR3 length equals 12 residues. V lost 0 bases, J lost 6 bases, and 3 bases lay in between. Looked up from germline, CDR1 is SGHTA and CDR2 is FQGNSA. DNA for the CDR3: TGTGCCAGCAGCTTAGCTGGAAACATTCAGTACTTC. Its translation is CASSLAGNIQYF.

The rearrangement links TRBV7-2 to TRBJ1-2; D is ambiguous. Trimming cost V 4 bases and J 1 base, with 10 bases left between them. Germline CDR1 reads SGHTA; CDR2 reads FQGNSA. The CDR3 is 14 amino acids. The CDR3 DNA follows: TGTGCCAGCAGCTCTCAACAGAGTAACTATGGCTACACCTTC. It is translated as CASSSQQSNYGYTF.

The genes are TRBV9 and TRBJ2-1; perhaps TRBD2 as D (6 bases). The V and J ends lost 4 bases and 5 bases respectively, with 16 bases between them. The CDR3 is made up of 15 amino acids. CDR1 and CDR2 (germline): SGDLS, YYNGEE. CDR3 nucleotide sequence: TGTGCCAGCAGCTATGCGGGACTCCTTCACAATGAGCAGTTCTTC. This sequence encodes CASSYAGLLHNEQFF.

V gene TRBV5-1 combines with J gene TRBJ2-7, with 8 positions matching TRBD1. Germline V gene sequence: CDR1 SGHRS, CDR2 YFSETQ. V lost 3 bases to trimming and J lost 5 bases; unmatched junction nucleotides: 10. The CDR3 contains 15 residues. CDR3 residues: CASSYGQGDFHEQYF. CDR3 in DNA: TGCGCCAGCAGCTACGGACAGGGAGATTTTCACGAGCAGTACTTC.

This clone occurred a few times. This chain joins TRBV18 and TRBJ2-6; either TRBD1 or TRBD2 may supply D (5 bases each). Germline-derived CDR1 and CDR2 are KGHSH and LQKENI. Trimming removed 2 bases at V and 0 bases at J, with 11 bases between. This CDR3 has 17 amino acids. The CDR3 loop is CASSPGGSPSGANVLTF. The CDR3 nucleotides read TGTGCCAGCTCACCAGGGGGATCCCCCTCTGGGGCCAACGTCCTGACTTTC.